This T cell receptor (beta chain) was captured by sequencing in a study of T cell responses to AZD1222 COVID-19 vaccine listed by TCRdb under 2021. With regard to the full study: AZD1222 recipients with second doses at about 4 weeks or about 12 weeks were pooled, because spike-specific TCR depth and breadth did not differ between schedules. A total of about 240 trial participants underwent TCR sequencing, of whom 200 to 220 received two doses of AZD1222 and about 25 received two doses of the MenACWY control vaccine. Trial participants were enrolled by age into 18-55, 56-69 and 70-plus year subgroups, with roughly 160, 29 and 62 TCR-sequenced participants respectively. Results and caveats for the whole study, not just this receptor: After two AZD1222 doses, both the breadth and the depth of spike-specific TCRs were significantly higher than at day 0 and than in MenACWY recipients. No day 14 peak-response samples were available, so repertoires were characterized only after the peak T cell response. Conclusions about previously exposed vaccinees are limited because only a handful of AZD1222 recipients were SARS-CoV-2 seropositive at baseline. The vaccine-associated CD4 TCRs covered the entire spike protein, and the dominant responses fell in regions 160-218 and 743-854. The 56-69-year group was small, and its depth increase did not reach significance, likely because of low power. Reportedly, almost half of the unique spike-specific TCRs recognized epitopes lying outside the regions that are mutated in the B.1.351 and B.1.1.7 variants. Participants were mostly white British and included more females than males, and it was suggested by the authors that clonal diversity may have been underestimated.

The CDR3 regions of human TCRbeta chains were analyzed by immunosequencing. In the original analysis: Repertoire TCRs were checked for matches against a reference library of SARS-CoV-2-specific TCRs that had been generated using the MIRA antigen-specificity platform. Breadth was defined as the fraction of unique TCRs that were SARS-CoV-2-associated, and depth was defined as the fraction of total T cells that were SARS-CoV-2-associated. Using the MIRA data, each spike-specific TCR was assigned both to the spike region to which the TCR was reactive and to a CD4 or CD8 class. Log10-transformed breadth and depth values were compared by one-way ANOVA with Sidak's multiple comparisons tests. TCRdb carries this immuneACCESS record with in-frame sequences only. Its versions omit some clonotypes, under half of them owing to an unresolved V gene in the studies checked, with the rest unexplained. From that table come the V and J calls and clone size; the DNA was used to work out D and trimming. The sample includes fewer than 150,000 clones, with 86% observed a single time. The top ten clones comprise about 7.4% of the sample.

The sample's time point label is to be understood as: baseline before first vaccination. Vaccinee samples came from UK trials COV001 and COV002, including a single-blind randomized controlled phase 2/3 trial of AZD1222 (ChAdOx1 nCoV-19) in healthy adults. For TCRbeta chain sequencing, PBMC samples were collected from trial participants at day 0 and at day 28 after the second dose. Notes on this clone: There is no known antigen for this receptor. Base qualities are not at hand, and no much larger clone is one base apart.

This sample comprised peripheral blood, obtained on day 0 of AZD1222 vaccination. This TCR was recovered from an adult in good health.

CDR3 reads: CASGGVTDTQYF. Read as DNA, the sequence is TGTGCCAGCGGGGGGGTAACAGATACGCAGTATTTT. The V and J segments used are TRBV12-3 or TRBV12-4 and TRBJ2-3; 7 central nucleotides agree with TRBD2. Germline trimming amounts to 8 bases on V and 3 bases on J, with 2 as the count of junction bases outside the gene matches. There are 12 amino acids in the CDR3, from cysteine to phenylalanine inclusive. The kept DNA is CDR3 alone, 36 bases in frame from the first base.